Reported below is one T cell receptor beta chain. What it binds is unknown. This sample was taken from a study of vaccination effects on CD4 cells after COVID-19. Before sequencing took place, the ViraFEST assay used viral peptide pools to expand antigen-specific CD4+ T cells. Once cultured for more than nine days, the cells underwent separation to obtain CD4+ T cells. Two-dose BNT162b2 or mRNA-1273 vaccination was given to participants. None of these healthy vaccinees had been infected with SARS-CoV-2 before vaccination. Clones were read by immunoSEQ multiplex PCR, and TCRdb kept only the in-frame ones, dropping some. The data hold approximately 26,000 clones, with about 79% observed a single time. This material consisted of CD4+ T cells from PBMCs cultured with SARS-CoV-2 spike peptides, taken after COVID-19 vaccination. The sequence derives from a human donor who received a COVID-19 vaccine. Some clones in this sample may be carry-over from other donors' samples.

CDR3 DNA sequence: TGTGCCAGCAGCCAAAACTACCGAGGCGGTAACTATGGCTACACCTTC. It yields the protein CASSQNYRGGNYGYTF. The rearrangement joins TRBV3-1 (or the pseudogene TRBV3-2) to TRBJ1-2, with no clear D. The CDR3 covers 16 residues. V lost 2 bases and J lost 1, with 14 bases in between. Germline CDR1 reads LGHDT; CDR2 reads YNNKEL (reference sequence).